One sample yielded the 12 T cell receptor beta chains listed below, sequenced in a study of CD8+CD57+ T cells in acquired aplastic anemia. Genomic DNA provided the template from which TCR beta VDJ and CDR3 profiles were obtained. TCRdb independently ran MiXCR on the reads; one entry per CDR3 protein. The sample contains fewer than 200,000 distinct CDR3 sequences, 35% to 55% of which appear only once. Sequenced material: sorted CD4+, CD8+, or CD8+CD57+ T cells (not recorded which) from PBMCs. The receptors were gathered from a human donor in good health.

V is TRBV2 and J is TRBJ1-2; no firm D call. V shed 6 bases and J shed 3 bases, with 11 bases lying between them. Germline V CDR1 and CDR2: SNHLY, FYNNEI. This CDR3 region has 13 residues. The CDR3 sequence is CASSLHNYYGYTF. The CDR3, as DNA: TGTGCCAGCAGCTTACACAACTACTATGGCTACACCTTC.

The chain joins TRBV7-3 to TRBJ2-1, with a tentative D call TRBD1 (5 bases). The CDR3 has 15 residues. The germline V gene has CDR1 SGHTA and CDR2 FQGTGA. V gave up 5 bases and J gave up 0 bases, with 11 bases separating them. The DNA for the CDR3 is TGTGCCAGCAGCACCGACAGAGCCTCCTACAATGAGCAGTTCTTC. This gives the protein CASSTDRASYNEQFF.

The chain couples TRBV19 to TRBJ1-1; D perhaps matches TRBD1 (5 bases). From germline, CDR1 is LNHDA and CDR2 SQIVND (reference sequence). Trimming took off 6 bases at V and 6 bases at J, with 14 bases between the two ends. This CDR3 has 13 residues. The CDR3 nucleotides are TGTGCCAGTAGACCTAGCAGAGGGGCTGAAGCTTTCTTT. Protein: CASRPSRGAEAFF. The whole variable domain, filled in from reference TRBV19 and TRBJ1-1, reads DGGITQSPKYLFRKEGQNVTLSCEQNLNHDAMYWYRQDPGQGLRLIYYSQIVNDFQKGDIAEGYSVSREKKESFPLTVTSAQKNPTAFYLCASRPSRGAEAFFGQGTRLTVV.

CDR3: CASSITAGAYNEQFF. CDR3 bases: TGTGCCAGCAGTATAACGGCGGGAGCTTACAATGAGCAGTTCTTC. V is TRBV25-1 and J is TRBJ2-1; 7 bases line up with TRBD2. After removal of 5 bases from V and 4 bases from J, the junction contained 8 bases not matched to a gene. Per the germline V gene, CDR1 is MGHDK and CDR2 is SYGVNS. The CDR3 is made up of 15 amino acids.

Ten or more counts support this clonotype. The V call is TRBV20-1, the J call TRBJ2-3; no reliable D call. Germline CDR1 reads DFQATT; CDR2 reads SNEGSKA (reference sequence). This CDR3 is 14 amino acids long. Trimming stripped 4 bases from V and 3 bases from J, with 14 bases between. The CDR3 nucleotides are TGCAGTGCTACTATCCTTACCGCGACAGATACGCAGTATTTT. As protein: CSATILTATDTQYF.

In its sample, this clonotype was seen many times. CDR3 sequence reads: CASSLGSGITYEQYF. CDR3 DNA: TGTGCCAGCAGCTTAGGGAGCGGGATAACCTACGAGCAGTACTTC. The chain couples TRBV7-3 to TRBJ2-7; 7 bases map to TRBD2. The CDR3 totals 15 residues. With 2 bases clipped from V and 2 bases from J, the junction kept 6 bases outside the gene matches. The germline CDR1 and CDR2 sequences are SGHTA and FQGTGA.

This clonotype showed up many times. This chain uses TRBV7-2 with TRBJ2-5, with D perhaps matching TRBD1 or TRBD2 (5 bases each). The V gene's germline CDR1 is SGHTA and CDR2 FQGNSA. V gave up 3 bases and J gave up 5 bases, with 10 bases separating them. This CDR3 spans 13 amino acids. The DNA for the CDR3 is TGTGCCAGCAGCTTGGGACCCGCGGAGACCCAGTACTTC. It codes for CASSLGPAETQYF.

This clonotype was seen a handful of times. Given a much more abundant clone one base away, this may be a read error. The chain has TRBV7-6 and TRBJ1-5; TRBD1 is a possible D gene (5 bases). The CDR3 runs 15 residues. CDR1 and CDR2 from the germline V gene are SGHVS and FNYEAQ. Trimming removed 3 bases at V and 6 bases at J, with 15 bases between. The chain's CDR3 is CASSLDGGGFQPQHF. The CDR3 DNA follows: TGTGCCAGCAGCTTGGATGGTGGGGGTTTTCAGCCCCAGCATTTT.

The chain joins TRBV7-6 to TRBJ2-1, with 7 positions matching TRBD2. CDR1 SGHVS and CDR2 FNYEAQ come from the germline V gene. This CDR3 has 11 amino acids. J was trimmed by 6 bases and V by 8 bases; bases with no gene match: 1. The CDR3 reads CASGGGNEQFF. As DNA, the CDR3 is TGTGCCAGCGGCGGGGGCAATGAGCAGTTCTTC.

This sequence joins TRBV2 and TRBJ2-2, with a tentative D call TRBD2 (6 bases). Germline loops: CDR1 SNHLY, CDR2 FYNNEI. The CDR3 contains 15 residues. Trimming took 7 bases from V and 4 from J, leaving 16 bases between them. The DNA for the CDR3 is TGTGCCAGCAAGGGAATCTATAGCGGCACCGGGGAGCTGTTTTTT. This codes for CASKGIYSGTGELFF.

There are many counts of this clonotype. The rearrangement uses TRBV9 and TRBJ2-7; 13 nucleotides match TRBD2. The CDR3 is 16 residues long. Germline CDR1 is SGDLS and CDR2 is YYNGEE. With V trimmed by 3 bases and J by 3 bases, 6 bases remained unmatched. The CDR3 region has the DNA TGTGCCAGCAGCGGAACTAGCGGGAGGGCCGTCTACGAGCAGTACTTC. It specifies CASSGTSGRAVYEQYF.

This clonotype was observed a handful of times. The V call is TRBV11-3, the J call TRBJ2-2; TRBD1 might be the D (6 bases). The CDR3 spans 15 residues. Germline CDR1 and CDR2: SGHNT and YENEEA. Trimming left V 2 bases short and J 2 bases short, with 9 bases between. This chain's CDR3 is CASSLRTANTGELFF. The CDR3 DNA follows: TGTGCCAGCAGCTTACGGACAGCAAACACCGGGGAGCTGTTTTTT. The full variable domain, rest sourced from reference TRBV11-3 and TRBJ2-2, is EAGVVQSPRYKIIEKKQPVAFWCNPISGHNTLYWYLQNLGQGPELLIRYENEEAVDDSQLPKDRFSAERLKGVDSTLKIQPAELGDSAVYLCASSLRTANTGELFFGEGSRLTVL.